This passage covers 5 T cell receptor beta chains from one sample sequenced in a study of T-cell reconstitution after alpha-beta-depleted transplantation in children. Unique molecular identifiers were incorporated during preparation of the TCRbeta library. TCRdb reanalysed the PCR reads using MiXCR and keeps one entry per CDR3 protein. The profile shows some 600,000 distinct CDR3 sequences, over 15% of them singletons. The starting material was PBMCs from the stem cell graft donor, obtained from the stem cell graft. All receptors derive from a human donor who donated a stem cell graft to a child with acute myeloid leukemia.

This clonotype was detected many times. The genes are TRBV29-1 and TRBJ1-1; TRBD1 aligns across 8 bases. The CDR3 loop spans 16 amino acids. The germline V gene encodes CDR1 SQVTM and CDR2 ANQGSEA. J lost 3 bases, V lost 3 bases, and 12 bases had no gene match. The CDR3 coding sequence is TGCAGCGTTGAGGGCGGGACAGGTATTACGGACACTGAAGCTTTCTTT. It is translated as CSVEGGTGITDTEAFF.

The table lists this clonotype with many counts. The chain couples TRBV12-3 or TRBV12-4 to TRBJ2-1; D assignment may be TRBD1 or TRBD2 (5 bases each). The CDR3 has 15 amino acids. Between the trimmed V and J ends, which lost 2 bases and 7 bases, there was a span of 15 bases. CDR3: CASSLRGTEPNEQFF. Here the CDR3 DNA reads TGTGCCAGCAGTTTAAGAGGGACCGAGCCAAATGAGCAGTTCTTC.

This clonotype was observed at least ten times. The chain links TRBV15 to TRBJ1-1; D is undetermined. Trimming removed 2 bases at V and 1 base at J, with 5 bases between. The CDR3 runs to 13 residues. Germline V gives CDR1 LNHNV, CDR2 YYDKDF (reference sequence). The CDR3, as DNA: TGTGCCACCAGCAGACGGGCGAACACTGAAGCTTTCTTT. Residues: CATSRRANTEAFF. Full variable domain (remainder filled in from reference TRBV15 and TRBJ1-1): DAMVIQNPRYQVTQFGKPVTLSCSQTLNHNVMYWYQQKSSQAPKLLFHYYDKDFNNEADTPDNFQSRRPNTSFCFLDIRSPGLGDTAMYLCATSRRANTEAFFGQGTRLTVV.

The sample holds many counts of this clonotype. The chain uses TRBV20-1 and TRBJ1-2; tentatively, D is TRBD1 (6 bases). Germline V CDR1 and CDR2: DFQATT, SNEGSKA (reference sequence). The CDR3 has 15 amino acids. With 3 bases removed from V and 8 bases from J, the gap between germline ends came to 22 bases. For the CDR3, the DNA is TGCAGTGCTAGGGGATCCGGGACACCCAAGGGGGGCTACACCTTC. This sequence encodes CSARGSGTPKGGYTF.

The chain uses TRBV7-9 and TRBJ2-7, with TRBD1 matching 7 bases. This CDR3 spans 14 amino acids. CDR1 is SEHNR and CDR2 is FQNEAQ in the germline V gene (reference sequence). Trimming removed 5 bases from V and 0 bases from J; junction bases left unmatched: 4. For the CDR3, the DNA is TGTGCCAGCAGCCGAGGACAGGCCTCCTACGAGCAGTACGTC. Amino acid sequence: CASSRGQASYEQYV.